Shown below are 23 T cell receptor beta chains from a single sample sequenced in a study of blood T cell repertoires in COVID-19. The protocol was immunoSEQ multiplex PCR, while the TCRdb copy is restricted to in-frame clones and leaves out a portion. The sample lists some 59,000 clones; roughly 79% were seen once. The sequenced sample was peripheral blood. The receptors come from a woman aged 55-75 years with acute or convalescent COVID-19.

V gene TRBV27 combines with J gene TRBJ2-1, with D possibly matching TRBD2 (7 bases). Germline CDR1 is MNHEY and CDR2 is SMNVEV (reference sequence). The CDR3 sequence is 16 residues long. V lost 3 bases, J lost 9 bases, and 21 bases lay in between. The CDR3 DNA sequence: TGTGCCAGCAGTTTCGCGCTAGGGGGGGGCTCTAGTGAGCAGTTCTTC. Amino acids: CASSFALGGGSSEQFF.

This clone was picked up a small number of times. The J gene is TRBJ2-7, the V gene TRBV5-1, with 8 bases identical to TRBD1. CDR3 size: 14 residues. In germline, CDR1 is SGHRS, CDR2 YFSETQ. V dropped 4 bases and J dropped 4; count of bases not matched to a gene: 7. CDR3 amino acids: CASSPGGQDYEQYF. In DNA form, the CDR3 reads TGCGCCAGCAGCCCCGGGGGACAGGATTACGAGCAGTACTTC.

V is TRBV5-1 and J is TRBJ2-2; 7 nucleotides agree with TRBD1. Germline loops: CDR1 SGHRS, CDR2 YFSETQ. V gave up 3 bases and J gave up 1 base; unmatched junction bases: 3. CDR3 length: 15 residues. Written as DNA, the CDR3 is TGCGCCAGCAGCTGGCAGGGGGAGAACACCGGGGAGCTGTTTTTT. Protein sequence: CASSWQGENTGELFF.

The chain employs TRBV3-1 (or the pseudogene TRBV3-2) and TRBJ1-2; D possibly corresponds to TRBD1 (6 bases). Germline loops: CDR1 LGHDT, CDR2 YNNKEL (reference sequence). V lost 0 bases and J 6 bases, leaving 14 bases between the germline ends. The CDR3 loop spans 15 amino acids. The CDR3 region has the DNA TGTGCCAGCAGCCAAGAACTTTCACAGGGTAATGGCTACACCTTC. It yields the protein CASSQELSQGNGYTF.

This chain joins TRBV5-1 and TRBJ1-2; D may be TRBD1 (6 bases). This CDR3 has 13 amino acids. Germline V CDR1 and CDR2: SGHRS, YFSETQ. Trimming removed 4 bases from V and 1 base from J, with 8 bases in between. The CDR3 is CASSEGVNYGYTF. CDR3 DNA sequence: TGCGCCAGCAGCGAGGGGGTTAACTATGGCTACACCTTC.

This clone occurred a few times. The chain uses TRBV15 and TRBJ2-3; 13 bases agree with TRBD2. The CDR3 is made up of 20 amino acids. Trimming at V came to 2 bases and at J to 4 bases, leaving 15 bases not matched to a gene. Per germline, CDR1 LNHNV and CDR2 YYDKDF (reference sequence). This chain's CDR3 is CATSRRTSGRLMGRADTQYF. The CDR3 nucleotides are TGTGCCACCAGCAGACGGACTAGCGGGAGACTTATGGGAAGGGCAGATACGCAGTATTTT.

The chain couples TRBV29-1 to TRBJ1-4; D gene uncertain. Germline assignment: CDR1 SQVTM and CDR2 ANQGSEA. V gave up 0 bases and J gave up 6 bases, with 11 bases separating them. The CDR3 is made up of 14 amino acids. CDR3 coding DNA: TGCAGCGTTGAAGAGCAGGCCGAGCATGAAAAACTGTTTTTT. Amino acids: CSVEEQAEHEKLFF.

The chain is built from TRBV4-2 and TRBJ2-7; 9 bases are shared with TRBD1. The CDR3 sequence is 15 residues long. Germline V gene lookup returns CDR1 LGHNA and CDR2 YNFKEQ. V trimming: 0 bases; J trimming: 3 bases; junction bases outside the gene matches: 3. The CDR3: CASSQEWGQGYEQYF. In nucleotides, the CDR3 is TGTGCCAGCAGCCAAGAATGGGGACAGGGCTACGAGCAGTACTTC.

This chain links TRBV18 with TRBJ1-2; TRBD1 agrees at 9 bases. CDR3 length: 14 amino acids. V dropped 4 bases and J dropped 6; count of bases not matched to a gene: 6. Germline V CDR1 and CDR2: KGHSH, LQKENI. DNA for the CDR3: TGTGCCAGCTCACTACAGGGGGCCGGGGATGGCTACACCTTC. Protein product: CASSLQGAGDGYTF.

This clone came up once. The V gene is TRBV5-8, the J gene TRBJ2-3; TRBD1 matches 9 bases. Germline trimming cut 4 bases from V and 0 bases from J; bases unmatched to any gene: 6. Germline CDR1 is SGHTS and CDR2 is YDEGEE. The CDR3 loop spans 16 amino acids. The CDR3 loop is CASSGGTGLSTDTQYF. CDR3 coding DNA: TGTGCCAGCAGCGGGGGGACAGGGCTTAGCACAGATACGCAGTATTTT. The full variable domain, completed using reference TRBV5-8 and TRBJ2-3, is EAGVTQSPTHLIKTRGQQATLRCSPISGHTSVYWYQQALGLGLQFLLWYDEGEERNRGNFPPRFSGRQFPNYSSELNVNALELEDSALYLCASSGGTGLSTDTQYFGPGTRLTVL.

The chain recombines TRBV19 with TRBJ1-2; TRBD1 agrees at 7 bases. After removal of 1 base from V and 6 bases from J, the junction contained 5 bases not matched to a gene. CDR1 is LNHDA and CDR2 is SQIVND in the germline V gene (reference sequence). The CDR3 has 14 residues. The CDR3 is CASSIGTGLDGYTF. CDR3 sequence (DNA): TGTGCCAGTAGTATAGGGACAGGATTAGATGGCTACACCTTC. The variable domain in full, completed from reference TRBV19 and TRBJ1-2, reads DGGITQSPKYLFRKEGQNVTLSCEQNLNHDAMYWYRQDPGQGLRLIYYSQIVNDFQKGDIAEGYSVSREKKESFPLTVTSAQKNPTAFYLCASSIGTGLDGYTFGSGTRLTVV.

The chain couples TRBV3-1 (or the pseudogene TRBV3-2) to TRBJ2-7, with 7 bases matching TRBD1. This CDR3 spans 14 amino acids. Germline lookup yields CDR1 LGHDT and CDR2 YNNKEL (reference sequence). V shed 1 base, J shed 7 bases, and the junction held 7 bases outside the gene matches. CDR3 sequence (DNA): TGTGCCAGCAGCCAAGGTGGACAGGTCAATGAGCAGTACTTC. Amino acids: CASSQGGQVNEQYF.

The chain has TRBV7-9 and TRBJ1-3; D may be TRBD1 (6 bases). CDR1 is SEHNR and CDR2 is FQNEAQ in the germline V gene (reference sequence). CDR3 length: 15 amino acids. Trimming removed 0 bases from V and 1 base from J, with 7 bases in between. The CDR3 DNA follows: TGTGCCAGCAGCTTAGCGGGGGCATCTGGAAACACCATATATTTT. Translated: CASSLAGASGNTIYF.

This sequence joins TRBV6-2 or TRBV6-3 and TRBJ2-2; TRBD1 matches 10 bases. Germline V lookup: CDR1 MNHEY, CDR2 SVGEGT. The junction had 8 bases not matched to a gene; V was cut back by 4 bases and J by 9 bases. This CDR3 region has 15 residues. The DNA for the CDR3 is TGTGCCAGCAGTTGGAGCCCGGGACAGGGGCGGGAGCTGTTTTTT. This translates into CASSWSPGQGRELFF.

This chain joins TRBV6-1 and TRBJ1-1; D not certain. V was clipped by 2 bases and J by 0 bases, with 13 bases between them. The CDR3 covers 16 residues. Germline-derived CDR1 and CDR2 are MNHNS and SASEGT. The chain's CDR3 is CASSETLARLNTEAFF. The CDR3 nucleotides read TGTGCCAGCAGTGAAACCCTTGCCAGATTGAACACTGAAGCTTTCTTT.

The chain recombines TRBV19 with TRBJ1-5; 11 nucleotides agree with TRBD1. Per germline, CDR1 LNHDA and CDR2 SQIVND (reference sequence). The trim removed 5 bases at V and 6 bases at J, leaving 9 bases unmatched. This CDR3 spans 16 amino acids. This chain's CDR3 is CASSPPDRGHSQPQHF. The CDR3 DNA follows: TGTGCCAGTAGTCCGCCGGACAGGGGGCACAGTCAGCCCCAGCATTTT.

This clone was seen only once. This sequence joins TRBV6-5 and TRBJ2-6; a weak D match, TRBD2 (6 bases). CDR1 MNHEY and CDR2 SVGAGI come from the germline V gene. The CDR3 length is 13 residues. The ends were cut back, 9 bases at V and 9 bases at J, with 15 bases in the middle. The CDR3 nucleotides are TGTGCCAGTTACGGAGGGTCGGTCAACGTCCTGACTTTC. Amino acid sequence: CASYGGSVNVLTF.

The genes are TRBV11-2 and TRBJ1-2; the match to TRBD1 covers 9 bases. V was pared by 5 bases and J by 3 bases, with 10 bases of the junction left unmatched. Per the germline V gene, CDR1 is SGHAT and CDR2 is FQNNGV. CDR3 size: 16 residues. CDR3: CASSLGTGQGDYGYTF. CDR3 in DNA: TGTGCCAGCAGCCTTGGGACGGGACAGGGTGACTATGGCTACACCTTC.

The V call is TRBV9, the J call TRBJ2-2; perhaps TRBD1 as D (5 bases). Deletions cut 4 bases from V and 5 bases from J, with 15 bases between. The CDR3 loop spans 15 amino acids. The germline gives CDR1 SGDLS, CDR2 YYNGEE. For the CDR3, the DNA is TGTGCCAGCAGCCCCTGGCAGGGTGCTACCGGGGAGCTGTTTTTT. Its protein product is CASSPWQGATGELFF.

This clone showed up just a few times. The rearrangement joins TRBV5-1 to TRBJ2-7; D unclear. The CDR3 is 13 amino acids. Germline V lookup: CDR1 SGHRS, CDR2 YFSETQ. Trimming removed 0 bases at V and 2 bases at J, with 6 bases between. The CDR3 here is CASSLDPAYEQYF. The CDR3 DNA reads TGCGCCAGCAGCTTGGACCCGGCCTACGAGCAGTACTTC.

The J gene is TRBJ2-7, the V gene TRBV9, with 9 bases fitting TRBD1. Germline V gives CDR1 SGDLS, CDR2 YYNGEE. This CDR3 has 18 residues. The V segment lost 0 bases and the J segment 1 base; nucleotides outside the gene matches: 11. As DNA, the CDR3 is TGTGCCAGCAGCGTAGAGGCTCTTACAGGGGGCGCGTCCTACGAGCAGTACTTC. Its translation: CASSVEALTGGASYEQYF.

Remarks on this clone: This same CDR3 is encoded by further DNA sequences in the sample. The chain couples TRBV5-6 to TRBJ1-3; D unresolved. Germline CDR1 and CDR2: SGHDT and YYEEEE. V lost 0 bases to trimming and J lost 2 bases, with 9 bases between them. CDR3 length: 15 residues. The CDR3 is CASSLGGRTGNTIYF. CDR3 coding DNA: TGTGCCAGCAGCTTGGGAGGGAGGACTGGAAACACCATATATTTT. The full variable domain, completed using reference TRBV5-6 and TRBJ1-3, is DAGVTQSPTHLIKTRGQQVTLRCSPKSGHDTVSWYQQALGQGPQFIFQYYEEEERQRGNFPDRFSGHQFPNYSSELNVNALLLGDSALYLCASSLGGRTGNTIYFGEGSWLTVV.

A single count supports this clone. In DNA, the CDR3 is TGTGCCAGCAGCTACACAGGCGTCCTTGGAAACACCATATATTTT. This gives the protein CASSYTGVLGNTIYF. V and J are TRBV5-7 and TRBJ1-3; the D gene is possibly TRBD1 (5 bases). TRBV5-7 is identified as an open reading frame with a role that is uncertain. This CDR3 is built from 15 residues. The ends were cut back, 3 bases at V and 3 bases at J, with 13 bases in the middle.